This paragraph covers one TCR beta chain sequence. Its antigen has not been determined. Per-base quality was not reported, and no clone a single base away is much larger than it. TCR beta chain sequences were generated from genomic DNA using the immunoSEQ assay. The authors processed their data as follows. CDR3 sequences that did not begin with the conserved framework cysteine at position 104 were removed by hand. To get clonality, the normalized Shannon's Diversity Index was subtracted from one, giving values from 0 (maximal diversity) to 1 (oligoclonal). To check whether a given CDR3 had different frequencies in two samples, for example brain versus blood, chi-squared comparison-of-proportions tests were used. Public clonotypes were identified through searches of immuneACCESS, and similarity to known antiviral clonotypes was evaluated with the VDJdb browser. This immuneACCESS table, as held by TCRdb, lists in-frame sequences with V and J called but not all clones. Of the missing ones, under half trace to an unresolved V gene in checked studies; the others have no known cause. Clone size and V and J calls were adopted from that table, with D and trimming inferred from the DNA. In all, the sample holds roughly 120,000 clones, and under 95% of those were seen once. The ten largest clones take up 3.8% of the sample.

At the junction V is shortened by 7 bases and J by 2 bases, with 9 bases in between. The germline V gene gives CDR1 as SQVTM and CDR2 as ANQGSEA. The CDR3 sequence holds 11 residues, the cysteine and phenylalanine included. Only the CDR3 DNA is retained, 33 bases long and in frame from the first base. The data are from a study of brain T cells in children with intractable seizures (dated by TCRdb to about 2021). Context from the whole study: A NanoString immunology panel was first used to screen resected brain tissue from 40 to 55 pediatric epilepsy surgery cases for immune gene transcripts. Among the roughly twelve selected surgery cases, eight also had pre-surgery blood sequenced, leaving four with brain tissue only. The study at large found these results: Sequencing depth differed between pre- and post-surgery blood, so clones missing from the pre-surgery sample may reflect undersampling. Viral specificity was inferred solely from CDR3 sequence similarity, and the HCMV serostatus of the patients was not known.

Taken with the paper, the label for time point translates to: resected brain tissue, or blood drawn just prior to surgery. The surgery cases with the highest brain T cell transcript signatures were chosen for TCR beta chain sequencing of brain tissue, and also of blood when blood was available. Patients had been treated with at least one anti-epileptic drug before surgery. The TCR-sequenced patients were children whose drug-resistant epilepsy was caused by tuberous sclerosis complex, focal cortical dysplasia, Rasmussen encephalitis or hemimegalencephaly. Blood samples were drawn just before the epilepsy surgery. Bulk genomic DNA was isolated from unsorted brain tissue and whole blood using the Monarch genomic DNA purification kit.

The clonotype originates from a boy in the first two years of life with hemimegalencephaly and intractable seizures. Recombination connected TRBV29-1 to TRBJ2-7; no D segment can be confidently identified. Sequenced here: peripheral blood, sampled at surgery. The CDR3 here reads CSAEGAYEQYF. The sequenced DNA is TGCAGCGCCGAAGGAGCCTACGAGCAGTACTTC.